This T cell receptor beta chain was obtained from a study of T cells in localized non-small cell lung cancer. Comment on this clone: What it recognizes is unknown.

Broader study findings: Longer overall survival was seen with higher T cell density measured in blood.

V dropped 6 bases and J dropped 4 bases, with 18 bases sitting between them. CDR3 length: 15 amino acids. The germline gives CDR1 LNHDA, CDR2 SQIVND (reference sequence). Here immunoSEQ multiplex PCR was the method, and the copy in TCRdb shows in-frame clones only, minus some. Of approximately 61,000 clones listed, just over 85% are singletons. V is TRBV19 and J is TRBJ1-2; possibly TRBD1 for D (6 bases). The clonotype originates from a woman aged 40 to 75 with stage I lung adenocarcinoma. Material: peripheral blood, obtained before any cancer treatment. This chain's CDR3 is CASRGVSWGPYGYTF. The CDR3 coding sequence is TGTGCCAGTAGAGGGGTGTCATGGGGGCCCTATGGCTACACCTTC.